A single sample gave rise to the 15 T cell receptor beta chains below, sequenced in a study of cytomegalovirus exposure and HLA in healthy donors. PCR was performed using 60 Vbeta and 13 Jbeta primers. Some clones are missing from TCRdb's copy, which holds only in-frame ones; the method was immunoSEQ multiplex PCR. Of some 120,000 clones in the sample, around 76% were seen once. The specimen was PBMCs. The receptors here all came from a woman in her sixties or seventies in good health and CMV-seropositive.

The V gene is TRBV30, the J gene TRBJ2-7; 16 positions match TRBD2. Germline loops: CDR1 GTSNPN, CDR2 SVGIG (reference sequence). Trimming removed 2 bases from V and 7 bases from J; junction bases left unmatched: 8. This CDR3 comprises 16 residues. This chain's CDR3 is CAWSLQPGLAGGEQYF. The CDR3, as DNA: TGTGCCTGGAGTCTCCAACCGGGACTAGCGGGAGGGGAGCAGTACTTC.

This clone has just a few counts. V is TRBV13 and J is TRBJ2-2; 7 bases map to TRBD2. This CDR3 region has 17 residues. The ends lost 5 bases at V and 5 bases at J; junction bases unmatched: 14. CDR1 is PRHDT and CDR2 is FYEKMQ in the germline V gene (reference sequence). CDR3 loop: CASSRPPTGTTTGELFF. Here the CDR3 DNA reads TGTGCCAGCAGCCGTCCCCCCACCGGGACTACTACCGGGGAGCTGTTTTTT.

The rearrangement uses TRBV5-1 and TRBJ1-2; 9 positions match TRBD1. The V gene's germline CDR1 is SGHRS and CDR2 YFSETQ. V gave up 1 base and J gave up 8 bases; unmatched junction bases: 12. The length of the CDR3 is 16 residues. For the CDR3, the DNA is TGCGCCAGCAGCTTGTCCCCTCCGGGACAGGGCCGGGGCTACACCTTC. This encodes CASSLSPPGQGRGYTF. The full variable domain, completed using reference TRBV5-1 and TRBJ1-2, is KAGVTQTPRYLIKTRGQQVTLSCSPISGHRSVSWYQQTPGQGLQFLFEYFSETQRNKGNFPGRFSGRQFSNSRSEMNVSTLELGDSALYLCASSLSPPGQGRGYTFGSGTRLTVV.

The chain has TRBV7-9 and TRBJ1-2; D is possibly TRBD1 (6 bases). CDR1 and CDR2 (germline): SEHNR, FQNEAQ (reference sequence). The CDR3 is 15 residues long. The V end was cut by 4 bases, the J end by 4 bases, with 16 bases between. CDR3 residues: CASSSFTGKLYGYTF. CDR3 in DNA: TGTGCCAGCAGCTCCTTCACAGGGAAACTCTATGGCTACACCTTC.

The CDR3 protein is CASADGTGLYQPQHF. CDR3 DNA: TGTGCTAGTGCCGACGGGACAGGGTTATATCAGCCCCAGCATTTT. V and J are TRBV12-5 and TRBJ1-5; 9 bases are shared with TRBD1. CDR3 size: 15 residues. In germline, CDR1 is LGHNT, CDR2 FRNRAP. Losses at the gene ends were 7 bases for V and 5 bases for J; bases not matched to a gene: 9.

This chain uses TRBV7-8 with TRBJ2-7; TRBD1 is a possible D gene (6 bases). V was clipped by 9 bases and J by 0 bases, with 15 bases between them. Germline CDR1 and CDR2: SGHVS and FQNEAQ. The CDR3 spans 14 residues. Here the CDR3 reads CASRPGESSYEQYF. CDR3 sequence (DNA): TGTGCCAGTCGTCCAGGGGAATCCTCCTACGAGCAGTACTTC.

The chain is built from TRBV6-4 and TRBJ2-1, with 9 bases lining up with TRBD1. Trimming took 7 bases from V and 6 from J; bases not matched to a gene: 7. The CDR3 has 14 amino acids. Germline V gene lookup returns CDR1 MRHNA and CDR2 SNTAGT. The CDR3 DNA sequence: TGTGCCAGCAAAAAGACAGGGGGGAGCAATGAGCAGTTCTTC. It specifies CASKKTGGSNEQFF.

The rearrangement uses TRBV9 and TRBJ2-2; TRBD2 is a possible D gene (5 bases). The CDR3 is 13 amino acids. The V end was cut by 4 bases, the J end by 6 bases, with 10 bases between. Per germline, CDR1 SGDLS and CDR2 YYNGEE. This CDR3 is CASSQSGSGELFF. In DNA form, the CDR3 reads TGTGCCAGCAGCCAATCGGGGTCCGGGGAGCTGTTTTTT.

The chain uses TRBV7-2 and TRBJ1-3, with a tentative D call TRBD1 (6 bases). V was clipped by 2 bases and J by 0 bases, with 20 bases between them. The CDR3 consists of 19 residues. From germline, CDR1 is SGHTA and CDR2 FQGNSA. As DNA, the CDR3 is TGTGCCAGCAGCTTACGGTTTTTACAGGGTTCGAGCTCTGGAAACACCATATATTTT. This codes for CASSLRFLQGSSSGNTIYF.

The V gene is TRBV10-3, the J gene TRBJ2-1; 13 positions agree with TRBD2. The germline V gene encodes CDR1 ENHRY and CDR2 SYGVKD. Germline trimming cut 4 bases from V and 0 bases from J; bases unmatched to any gene: 6. This CDR3 has 18 amino acids. CDR3 sequence: CAISGTSGSPSSYNEQFF. The CDR3 DNA is TGTGCCATCAGTGGGACTAGCGGGAGCCCAAGCTCCTACAATGAGCAGTTCTTC.

The V and J genes are TRBV6-1 and TRBJ2-7, with TRBD2 as a possible D gene (6 bases). This CDR3 has 12 amino acids. V lost 7 bases to trimming and J lost 2 bases, with 9 bases between them. In germline, CDR1 is MNHNS, CDR2 SASEGT. CDR3 protein: CASNAGTYEQYF. The CDR3 DNA sequence: TGTGCCAGCAACGCGGGGACCTACGAGCAGTACTTC.

V usage is TRBV2 and J usage is TRBJ2-7; 8 bases line up with TRBD1. The CDR3 spans 15 residues. Trimming took 3 bases from V and 2 from J; bases not matched to a gene: 6. From germline, CDR1 is SNHLY and CDR2 FYNNEI. In DNA form, the CDR3 reads TGTGCCAGCAGTGACCGGACAGGGTCGGCCTACGAGCAGTACTTC. Encoded protein: CASSDRTGSAYEQYF. Drawing the rest from reference TRBV2 and TRBJ2-7, the complete variable domain is EPEVTQTPSHQVTQMGQEVILRCVPISNHLYFYWYRQILGQKVEFLVSFYNNEISEKSEIFDDQFSVERPDGSNFTLKIRSTKLEDSAMYFCASSDRTGSAYEQYFGPGTRLTVT.

The CDR3 sequence is CAISDRQENTEAFF. CDR3 nucleotides: TGTGCCATCAGTGACCGACAGGAGAACACTGAAGCTTTCTTT. The genes are TRBV10-3 and TRBJ1-1, with D possibly matching TRBD1 (6 bases). Trimming cost V 3 bases and J 1 base, with 9 bases left between them. This CDR3 contains 14 residues. Germline values: CDR1 ENHRY, CDR2 SYGVKD.

V and J are TRBV18 and TRBJ2-1; TRBD2 agrees at 11 bases. CDR3 length: 18 residues. J gave up 3 bases and V 6 bases, and 13 bases lay outside the gene matches. Germline assignment: CDR1 KGHSH and CDR2 LQKENI. DNA for the CDR3: TGTGCCAGCTCCCCGCGAGTAGCGGGAGGGGTTTTCTACAATGAGCAGTTCTTC. It codes for CASSPRVAGGVFYNEQFF.

The rearrangement uses TRBV7-2 and TRBJ1-2; D is possibly TRBD1 (6 bases). The CDR3 runs to 13 residues. V was shortened by 2 bases and J by 8 bases, with 12 bases between the two germline ends. CDR1 SGHTA and CDR2 FQGNSA come from the germline V gene. CDR3 region: CASSLLRGDGYTF. DNA of the CDR3: TGTGCCAGCAGCTTACTCAGGGGCGACGGCTACACCTTC.